This is a list of T cell receptor beta chains from one sample in a study of post-analysis software for immune sequencing data. TCRdb redid the calling of the PCR reads with MiXCR, one entry per CDR3 protein. The sample lists 600,000 to 750,000 distinct CDR3 sequences; over 45% were seen once. What was sequenced was blood. All receptors come from a girl aged 2 to 10 with multiple sclerosis. Each CDR3 is given with its conserved first and last residue.

V	J	CDR3
TRBV12-3/TRBV12-4	TRBJ1-2	CASSVMDGDGYTF
TRBV6-1	TRBJ2-3	CASKRGDTQYF
TRBV10-3	TRBJ2-3	CAIRGVRTDTQYF
TRBV12-3/TRBV12-4	.	CASSFGRQNEQYF
TRBV6-8	TRBJ2-1	CASSYQITSGRRNEQFF
TRBV28	TRBJ1-5	CASRTRGHQRPQHF
TRBV5-6	TRBJ1-1	CASTLYAGSLDTEAFF
TRBV3-1	.	CASSQPVTQSPYEQYF
TRBV20-1	TRBJ2-5	CSASPAGAETQYF
TRBV29-1	TRBJ2-1	CSVRPPRGNEQFF
TRBV2	TRBJ1-1	CASSGPGVNTEAFF
TRBV6-1	TRBJ1-5	CASASPGTGDWGNQPQHF
TRBV5-1	TRBJ2-2	CASSSGQGRAGELFF
TRBV4-1	TRBJ2-3	CASSQDRSPSTDTQYF
TRBV5-6	TRBJ2-3	CASSLVGQGTQDTQYF
TRBV5-5	TRBJ2-1	CASSLVAWLEQFF
TRBV6-1	.	CASNGLAAHEQYF
TRBV9	TRBJ1-4	CASSAGGFNEKLFF
TRBV7-3	TRBJ2-2	CASSLQTTGELFF
TRBV6-1	TRBJ1-2	CASRPNPGTIDDYGYTF
TRBV7-2	TRBJ1-2	CASSSRNSYGYTF
TRBV29-1	TRBJ2-7	CSALTGVRYEQYF
TRBV3-1	TRBJ2-7	CASSQEAYEQYF
TRBV4-3	TRBJ2-1	CASSHPDRDNEQFF
TRBV19	.	CASSGQGAGEQYF
TRBV3-1	TRBJ2-1	CASSRRSGTSGEQFF
TRBV5-1	TRBJ2-7	CASSTGGGSTTYEQYF
TRBV5-1	TRBJ2-3	CASSEMAGRFTDTQYF